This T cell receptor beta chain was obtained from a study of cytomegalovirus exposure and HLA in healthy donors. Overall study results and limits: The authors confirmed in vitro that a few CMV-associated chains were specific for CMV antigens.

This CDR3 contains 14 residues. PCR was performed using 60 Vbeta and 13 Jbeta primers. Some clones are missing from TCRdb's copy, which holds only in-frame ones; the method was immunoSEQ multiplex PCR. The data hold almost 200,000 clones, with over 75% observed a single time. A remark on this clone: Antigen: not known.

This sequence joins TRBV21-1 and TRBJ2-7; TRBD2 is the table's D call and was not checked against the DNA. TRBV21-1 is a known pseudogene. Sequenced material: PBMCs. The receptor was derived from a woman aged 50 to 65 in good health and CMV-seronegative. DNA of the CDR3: TGTGCCAGCGCCGACGGGGGGCAGGTGTACGAGCAGTACTTC. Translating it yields CASADGGQVYEQYF.